What follows are 24 T cell receptor beta chains derived from one specimen sequenced in a study of T cell changes during pregnancy in multiple sclerosis. Assay: immunoSEQ multiplex PCR; the TCRdb copy retains only in-frame clones and omits some. The sample records 9,500 to 15,000 clones, about 88% being singletons. Sequencing used CD8+ T cells from peripheral blood mononuclear cells, obtained in the second trimester of pregnancy. Receptor source: a female donor in good health, enrolled as a control in a pregnancy study.

This rearrangement joins TRBV12-2 to TRBJ2-1; TRBD1 is taken as the D call from the table, unchecked against the DNA. TRBV12-2 is tagged as a pseudogene. The CDR3 runs 17 residues. The CDR3 protein is CASRLERTGGDDNEQFF. The CDR3 DNA reads TGTGCAAGTCGCTTAGAGAGGACAGGGGGCGATGACAATGAGCAGTTCTTC.

Of note for this clone: One end of the junction does not line up with germline, which may come from a read error. The chain recombines TRBV5-8 with TRBJ2-7; possible D gene TRBD1, 5 bases. The germline CDR1 and CDR2 sequences are SGHTS and YDEGEE. The CDR3 contains 15 residues. The CDR3 bases are TGTGCCAGCAGCGCTATACATAGGGGCAGGGAACATGTTAGCTTC. The encoded protein is CASSAIHRGREHVSF.

V is TRBV6-1 and J is TRBJ2-7; D possibly corresponds to TRBD2 (6 bases). The germline gives CDR1 MNHNS, CDR2 SASEGT. V lost 7 bases and J 7 bases, leaving 23 bases between the germline ends. The CDR3 runs 15 residues. CDR3 DNA sequence: TGTGCCAGCAAACCCCTACTAGCAGGGATGTGGGAGCAGTACTTC. This encodes CASKPLLAGMWEQYF.

The chain uses TRBV30 and TRBJ1-6; 7 nucleotides match TRBD1. V lost 0 bases to trimming and J lost 7 bases; unmatched junction nucleotides: 3. The CDR3 loop spans 14 amino acids. Germline CDR1 and CDR2: GTSNPN and SVGIG (reference sequence). CDR3 sequence reads: CAWSVLQGNSPLHF. CDR3 DNA sequence: TGTGCCTGGAGTGTACTACAGGGGAATTCACCCCTCCACTTT. The entire variable domain, with the rest obtained from reference TRBV30 and TRBJ1-6, is as follows: SQTIHQWPATLVQPVGSPLSLECTVEGTSNPNLYWYRQAAGRGLQLLFYSVGIGQISSEVPQNLSASRPQDRQFILSSKKLLLSDSGFYLCAWSVLQGNSPLHFGNGTRLTVT.

This chain joins TRBV4-1 and TRBJ1-1; TRBD1 is a possible D gene (6 bases). V was shortened by 0 bases and J by 6 bases, with 23 bases between the two germline ends. Germline CDR1 and CDR2: MGHRA and YSYEKL. The CDR3 runs to 18 residues. CDR3 region: CASSQEEVGAPVESEAFF. The CDR3 nucleotides are TGCGCCAGCAGCCAAGAAGAGGTGGGGGCCCCGGTCGAGTCTGAAGCTTTCTTT.

V is TRBV4-2 and J is TRBJ2-7; D perhaps matches TRBD2 (5 bases). The CDR3 has 12 residues. Trimming stripped 4 bases from V and 6 bases from J, with 10 bases between. The germline V gene encodes CDR1 LGHNA and CDR2 YNFKEQ. The CDR3 sequence is CASSLLAGEQYF. The CDR3 coding sequence is TGTGCCAGCAGCCTTCTCGCGGGCGAGCAGTACTTC.

This clone occurred a few times. This sequence joins TRBV13 and TRBJ2-3, with 8 bases identical to TRBD2. CDR3 length: 16 amino acids. Germline CDR1 is PRHDT and CDR2 is FYEKMQ (reference sequence). The V gene end was trimmed by 2 bases and the J gene end by 2 bases; junction bases not matched to a gene: 6. CDR3 sequence: CASSLRASGSTDTQYF. The CDR3 region has the DNA TGTGCCAGCAGCTTACGGGCTAGCGGGTCCACAGATACGCAGTATTTT.

The chain employs TRBV5-6 and TRBJ1-1; perhaps TRBD1 as D (5 bases). V lost 4 bases to trimming and J lost 5 bases, with 15 bases between them. This CDR3 comprises 14 residues. The germline V gene encodes CDR1 SGHDT and CDR2 YYEEEE. The DNA of the CDR3 is TGTGCCAGCAGCCCCGGGGGGGATGGGACTGAAGCTTTCTTT. Residues: CASSPGGDGTEAFF.

The rearrangement links TRBV11-3 to TRBJ1-6, with 8 bases fitting TRBD1. Trimming took 4 bases from V and 5 from J; bases not matched to a gene: 4. The CDR3 has 15 residues. Germline-derived CDR1 and CDR2 are SGHNT and YENEEA. The CDR3 DNA is TGTGCCAGCAGCTCGAGACAGGGGAATAATTCACCCCTCCACTTT. It codes for CASSSRQGNNSPLHF.

The rearrangement links TRBV2 to TRBJ2-1, with unresolved D. CDR3 length: 16 amino acids. Looked up from germline, CDR1 is SNHLY and CDR2 is FYNNEI. V was shortened by 2 bases and J by 2 bases, with 13 bases between the two germline ends. CDR3 sequence: CASSEIAPNTYNEQFF. CDR3 bases: TGTGCCAGCAGTGAAATTGCTCCCAACACCTACAATGAGCAGTTCTTC.

This clone has only a few counts. The chain carries TRBV6-4 and TRBJ2-3; TRBD2 agrees at 8 bases. The J segment lost 1 base and the V segment lost 5 bases, leaving 8 bases of the junction unmatched. The CDR3 covers 16 residues. Germline V gives CDR1 MRHNA, CDR2 SNTAGT. The CDR3 sequence is CASSQLAEGGTDTQYF. Here the CDR3 DNA reads TGTGCCAGCAGTCAACTAGCGGAGGGGGGCACAGATACGCAGTATTTT.

The chain joins TRBV27 to TRBJ2-7, with TRBD2 matching over 9 bases. The germline gives CDR1 MNHEY, CDR2 SMNVEV (reference sequence). Losses at the gene ends were 2 bases for V and 3 bases for J; bases not matched to a gene: 2. The CDR3 sequence is 14 residues long. The CDR3 is CASSLAGGVYEQYF. CDR3 DNA sequence: TGTGCCAGCAGTTTAGCGGGAGGGGTCTACGAGCAGTACTTC.

The rearrangement uses TRBV29-1 and TRBJ1-3, with TRBD1 matching over 9 bases. Germline CDR1 reads SQVTM; CDR2 reads ANQGSEA. The CDR3 has 14 residues. Unmatched junction bases numbered 4, after V lost 6 bases and J lost 1 base. The CDR3 sequence is CSVADRGSGNTIYF. The DNA of the CDR3 is TGCAGCGTGGCCGACAGGGGGTCTGGAAACACCATATATTTT. The entire variable domain, with the rest obtained from reference TRBV29-1 and TRBJ1-3, is as follows: SAVISQKPSRDICQRGTSLTIQCQVDSQVTMMFWYRQQPGQSLTLIATANQGSEATYESGFVIDKFPISRPNLTFSTLTVSNMSPEDSSIYLCSVADRGSGNTIYFGEGSWLTVV.

CDR3 region: CASSLSSDTQYF. Written as DNA, the CDR3 is TGCGCCAGCAGCTTATCGTCAGATACGCAGTATTTT. V gene TRBV5-1 combines with J gene TRBJ2-3; D unclear. The CDR3 length is 12 residues. Trimming left V 2 bases short and J 4 bases short, with 5 bases between. CDR1 and CDR2 (germline): SGHRS, YFSETQ.

V gene TRBV19 combines with J gene TRBJ1-2; 12 bases are a match to TRBD1. CDR1 LNHDA and CDR2 SQIVND come from the germline V gene (reference sequence). This CDR3 has 14 residues. Losses at the gene ends were 6 bases for V and 5 bases for J; bases not matched to a gene: 4. The CDR3 sequence: CASRPGQGAYGYTF. As DNA, the CDR3 is TGTGCCAGTAGGCCGGGACAGGGGGCGTATGGCTACACCTTC.

V is TRBV7-9 and J is TRBJ2-2; D call uncertain. This CDR3 region has 14 residues. V lost 2 bases to trimming and J lost 6 bases, with 10 bases between them. The germline V gene encodes CDR1 SEHNR and CDR2 FQNEAQ (reference sequence). The CDR3 nucleotides are TGTGCCAGCAGCTTATTCGAGAAAGCCGGGGAGCTGTTTTTT. This codes for CASSLFEKAGELFF.

The V and J genes are TRBV19 and TRBJ1-1; D ambiguous. Between the trimmed V and J ends, which lost 6 bases and 4 bases, there was a span of 24 bases. CDR3 length: 17 residues. Germline-derived CDR1 and CDR2 are LNHDA and SQIVND (reference sequence). CDR3 loop: CASSLAPGTPTGTEAFF. In DNA form, the CDR3 reads TGTGCCAGTAGCTTAGCGCCGGGTACCCCAACGGGCACTGAAGCTTTCTTT.

This chain joins TRBV30 and TRBJ1-2; tentatively, D is TRBD1 (5 bases). Germline V gene lookup returns CDR1 GTSNPN and CDR2 SVGIG (reference sequence). The V end lost 4 bases, the J end lost 6 bases, and 6 bases lay between the germline ends. The CDR3 runs 10 residues. The CDR3 protein is CAWIGDGYTF. Written as DNA, the CDR3 is TGTGCCTGGATAGGGGATGGCTACACCTTC.

This chain links TRBV7-8 with TRBJ1-5; 7 bases are a match to TRBD1. The length of the CDR3 is 16 residues. V trimming: 1 base; J trimming: 4 bases; junction bases outside the gene matches: 7. Germline CDR1 is SGHVS and CDR2 is FQNEAQ. For the CDR3, the DNA is TGTGCCAGCAGCTTAGAAGGCAGGGGGTGGAATCAGCCCCAGCATTTT. Protein: CASSLEGRGWNQPQHF.

The V and J genes are TRBV6-5 and TRBJ2-1; TRBD2 is a possible D gene (6 bases). The germline CDR1 and CDR2 sequences are MNHEY and SVGAGI. V was trimmed by 5 bases and J by 7 bases, leaving 15 bases between them. CDR3 size: 14 residues. The CDR3, as DNA: TGTGCCAGCAGTAGAACCGAAGGAGGGAATGAGCAGTTCTTC. The encoded protein is CASSRTEGGNEQFF.

The chain joins TRBV5-6 to TRBJ2-7; no reliable D call. Trimming shortened V by 1 base and J by 3 bases, and 8 bases separated the two germline ends. Looked up from germline, CDR1 is SGHDT and CDR2 is YYEEEE. There are 13 residues in the CDR3. The CDR3 spells CASSLIAGYEQYF. CDR3 nucleotide sequence: TGTGCCAGCAGCTTGATTGCAGGCTACGAGCAGTACTTC.

This clone was found a few times. V gene TRBV28 combines with J gene TRBJ2-7, with D tentatively TRBD1 (6 bases). The germline V gene encodes CDR1 MDHEN and CDR2 SYDVKM. The CDR3 length is 14 residues. Trimming cost V 6 bases and J 2 bases, with 14 bases left between them. CDR3 sequence: CASRGAGNAYEQYF. CDR3 DNA: TGTGCCAGCAGGGGGGCAGGAAATGCCTACGAGCAGTACTTC.

V gene TRBV29-1 combines with J gene TRBJ1-1; TRBD1 matches 10 bases. The CDR3 covers 15 residues. CDR1 SQVTM and CDR2 ANQGSEA come from the germline V gene. V lost 1 base, J lost 6 bases, and 8 bases stayed unmatched. This CDR3 reads CSVEGRGQGPPEAFF. DNA for the CDR3: TGCAGCGTTGAAGGACGGGGACAGGGGCCCCCTGAAGCTTTCTTT.

This sequence joins TRBV5-1 and TRBJ2-7; TRBD2 matches at 12 bases. CDR3 length: 18 residues. Looked up from germline, CDR1 is SGHRS and CDR2 is YFSETQ. The ends lost 3 bases at V and 2 bases at J; junction bases unmatched: 12. CDR3 nucleotides: TGCGCCAGCAGCTCCGGGACTAGCGGGTATACTCGTCCCTACGAGCAGTACTTC. Its translation: CASSSGTSGYTRPYEQYF.